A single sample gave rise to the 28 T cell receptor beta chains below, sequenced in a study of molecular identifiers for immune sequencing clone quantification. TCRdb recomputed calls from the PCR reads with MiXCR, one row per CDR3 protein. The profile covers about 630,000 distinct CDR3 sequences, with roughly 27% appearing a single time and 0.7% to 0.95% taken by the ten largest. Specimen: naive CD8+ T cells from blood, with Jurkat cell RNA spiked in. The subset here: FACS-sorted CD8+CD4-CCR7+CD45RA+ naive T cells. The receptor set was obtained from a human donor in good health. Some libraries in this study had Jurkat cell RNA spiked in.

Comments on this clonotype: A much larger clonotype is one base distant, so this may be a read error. This chain's CDR3 is CASTLGQGGEELFF. The CDR3 nucleotides are TGTGCCAGCACACTGGGACAGGGAGGTGAAGAACTGTTTTTT. J is TRBJ1-4 and V is TRBV12-3 or TRBV12-4; 9 bases match TRBD1. CDR3 size: 14 residues.

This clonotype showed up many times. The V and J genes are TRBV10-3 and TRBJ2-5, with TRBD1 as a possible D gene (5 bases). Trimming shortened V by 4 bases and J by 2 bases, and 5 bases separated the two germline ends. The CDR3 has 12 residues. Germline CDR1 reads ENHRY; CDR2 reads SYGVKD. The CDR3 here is CAISGQQETQYF. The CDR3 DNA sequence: TGTGCCATCAGTGGACAGCAAGAGACCCAGTACTTC.

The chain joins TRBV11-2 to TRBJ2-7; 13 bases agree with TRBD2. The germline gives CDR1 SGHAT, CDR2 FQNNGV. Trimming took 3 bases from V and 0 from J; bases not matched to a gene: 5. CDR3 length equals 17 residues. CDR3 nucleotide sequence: TGTGCCAGCAGCTTGGGACTAGCGGGGTCCGCCTCCTACGAGCAGTACTTC. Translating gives CASSLGLAGSASYEQYF.

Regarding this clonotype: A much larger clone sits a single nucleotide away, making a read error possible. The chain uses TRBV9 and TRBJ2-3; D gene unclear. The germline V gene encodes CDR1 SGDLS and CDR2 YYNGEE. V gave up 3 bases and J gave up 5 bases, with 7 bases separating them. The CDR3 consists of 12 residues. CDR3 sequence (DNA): TGTGCCAGCAGCGCAGTCGGAGATACGCAGTATTTT. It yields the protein CASSAVGDTQYF.

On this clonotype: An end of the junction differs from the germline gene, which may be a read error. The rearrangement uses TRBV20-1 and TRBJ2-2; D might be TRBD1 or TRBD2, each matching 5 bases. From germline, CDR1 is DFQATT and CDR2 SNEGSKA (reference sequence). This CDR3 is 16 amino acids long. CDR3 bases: TGCAGTGCTAGAGACCTGGCGACAGCTAACACCGGGGAGCCGTTTTTT. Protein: CSARDLATANTGEPFF.

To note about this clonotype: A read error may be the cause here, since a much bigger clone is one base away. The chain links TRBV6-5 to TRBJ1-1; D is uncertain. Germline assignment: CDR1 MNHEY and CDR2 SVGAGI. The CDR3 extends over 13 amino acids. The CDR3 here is CATSFDIYTEAFF. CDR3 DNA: TGTGCCACCAGTTTTGATATTTACACTGAAGCTTTCTTT.

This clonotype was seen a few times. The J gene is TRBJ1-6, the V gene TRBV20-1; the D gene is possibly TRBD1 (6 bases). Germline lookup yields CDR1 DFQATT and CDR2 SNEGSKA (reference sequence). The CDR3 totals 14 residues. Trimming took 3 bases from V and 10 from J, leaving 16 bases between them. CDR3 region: CSASPTGLWSPLHF. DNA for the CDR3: TGCAGTGCTAGCCCTACAGGGCTTTGGTCACCCCTCCACTTT.

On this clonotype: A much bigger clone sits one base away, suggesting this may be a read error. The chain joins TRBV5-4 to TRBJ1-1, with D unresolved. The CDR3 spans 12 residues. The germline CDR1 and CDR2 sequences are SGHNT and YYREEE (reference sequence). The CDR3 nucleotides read TGTGCCCGCAGCGCGTTTGGCACTGAAGCTTTCTTT. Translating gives CARSAFGTEAFF.

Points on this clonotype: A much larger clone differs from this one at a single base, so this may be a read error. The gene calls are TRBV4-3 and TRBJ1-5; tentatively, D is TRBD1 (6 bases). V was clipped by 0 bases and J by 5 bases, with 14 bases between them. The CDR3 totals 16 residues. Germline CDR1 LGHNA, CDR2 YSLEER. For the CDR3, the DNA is TGCGCCAGCAGCCAAGATCGGGGGGGCTACGATCAGCCCCAGCATTTT. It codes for CASSQDRGGYDQPQHF.

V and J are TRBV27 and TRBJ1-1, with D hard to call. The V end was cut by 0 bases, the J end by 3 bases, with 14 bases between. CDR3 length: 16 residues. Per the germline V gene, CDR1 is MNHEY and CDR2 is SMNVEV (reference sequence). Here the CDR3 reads CASSLSAGSYYTEAFF. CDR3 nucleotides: TGTGCCAGCAGTTTATCGGCAGGATCCTATTACACTGAAGCTTTCTTT.

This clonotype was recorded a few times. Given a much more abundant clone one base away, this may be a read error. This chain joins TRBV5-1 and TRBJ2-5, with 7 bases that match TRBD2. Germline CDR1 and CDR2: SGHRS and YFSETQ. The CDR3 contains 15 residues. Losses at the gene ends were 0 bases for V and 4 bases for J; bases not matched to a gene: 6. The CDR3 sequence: CASSLGLAEAETQYF. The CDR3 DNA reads TGCGCCAGCAGCTTGGGGCTAGCGGAAGCAGAGACCCAGTACTTC.

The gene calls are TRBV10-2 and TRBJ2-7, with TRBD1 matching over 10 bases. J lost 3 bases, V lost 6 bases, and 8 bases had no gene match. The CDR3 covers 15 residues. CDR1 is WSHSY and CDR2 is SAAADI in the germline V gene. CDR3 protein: CASREGTGVLYEQYF. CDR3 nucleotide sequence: TGCGCCAGCAGGGAGGGGACAGGGGTACTCTACGAGCAGTACTTC.

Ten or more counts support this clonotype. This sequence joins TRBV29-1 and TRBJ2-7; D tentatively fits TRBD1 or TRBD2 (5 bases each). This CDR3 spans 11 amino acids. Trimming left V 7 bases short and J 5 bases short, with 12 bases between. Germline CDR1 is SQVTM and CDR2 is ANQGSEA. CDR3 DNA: TGCAGCGCCGAGGGGTACCACGAGCAGTACTTC. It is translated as CSAEGYHEQYF.

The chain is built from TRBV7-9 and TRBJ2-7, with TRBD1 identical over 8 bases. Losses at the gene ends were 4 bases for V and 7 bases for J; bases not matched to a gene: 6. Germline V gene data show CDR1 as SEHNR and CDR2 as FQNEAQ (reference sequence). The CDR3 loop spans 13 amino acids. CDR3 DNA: TGTGCCAGCAGCTCCAGGACAGGGAGTGAGCAGTACTTC. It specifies CASSSRTGSEQYF.

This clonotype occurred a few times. The CDR3 sequence is CASSPSSGTANYEQYF. The CDR3 DNA reads TGCGCCAGCAGCCCCTCATCCGGGACAGCCAACTACGAGCAGTACTTC. The V and J genes are TRBV4-1 and TRBJ2-7, with TRBD1 matching over 7 bases. Germline values: CDR1 MGHRA, CDR2 YSYEKL. Trimming removed 4 bases from V and 3 bases from J; junction bases left unmatched: 12. The CDR3 extends over 16 amino acids.

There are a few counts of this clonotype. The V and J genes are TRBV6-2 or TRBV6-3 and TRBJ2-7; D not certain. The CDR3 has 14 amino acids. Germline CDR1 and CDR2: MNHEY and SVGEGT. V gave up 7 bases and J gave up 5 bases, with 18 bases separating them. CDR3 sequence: CASKRVGMVDEQYF. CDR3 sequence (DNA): TGTGCCAGCAAACGTGTAGGGATGGTAGACGAGCAGTACTTC.

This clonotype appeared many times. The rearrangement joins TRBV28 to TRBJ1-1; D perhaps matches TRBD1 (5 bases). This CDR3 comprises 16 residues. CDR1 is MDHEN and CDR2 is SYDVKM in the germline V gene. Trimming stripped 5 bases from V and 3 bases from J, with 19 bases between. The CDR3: CASSLLMGQGDTEAFF. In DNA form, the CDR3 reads TGTGCCAGCAGTCTCCTGATGGGGCAGGGAGACACTGAAGCTTTCTTT.

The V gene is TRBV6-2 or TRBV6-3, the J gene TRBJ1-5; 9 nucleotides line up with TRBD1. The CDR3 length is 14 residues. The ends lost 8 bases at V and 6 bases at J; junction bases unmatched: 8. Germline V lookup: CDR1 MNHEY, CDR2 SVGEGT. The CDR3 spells CASLQGARSQPQHF. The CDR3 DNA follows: TGTGCCAGCTTACAGGGGGCGAGGAGTCAGCCCCAGCATTTT.

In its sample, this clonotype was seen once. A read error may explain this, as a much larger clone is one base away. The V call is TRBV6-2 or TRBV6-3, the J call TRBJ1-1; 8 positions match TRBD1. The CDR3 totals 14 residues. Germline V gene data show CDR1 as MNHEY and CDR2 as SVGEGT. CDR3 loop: CASTEGQVYTEALF. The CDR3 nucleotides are TGTGCCAGCACTGAGGGACAGGTGTACACTGAAGCTCTCTTT.

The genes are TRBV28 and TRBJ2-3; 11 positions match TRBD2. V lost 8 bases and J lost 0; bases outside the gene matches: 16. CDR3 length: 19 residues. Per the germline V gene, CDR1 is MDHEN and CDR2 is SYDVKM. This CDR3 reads CASGSETSGIHISTDTQYF. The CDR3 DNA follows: TGTGCCAGCGGTTCGGAGACTAGCGGGATCCATATTAGCACAGATACGCAGTATTTT.

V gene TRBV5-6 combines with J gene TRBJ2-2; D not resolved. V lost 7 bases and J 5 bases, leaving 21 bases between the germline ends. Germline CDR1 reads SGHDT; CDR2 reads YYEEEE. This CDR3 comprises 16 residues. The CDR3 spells CASLWAGTTRTGELFF. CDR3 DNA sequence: TGTGCCAGCCTCTGGGCAGGCACTACGAGGACCGGGGAGCTGTTTTTT.

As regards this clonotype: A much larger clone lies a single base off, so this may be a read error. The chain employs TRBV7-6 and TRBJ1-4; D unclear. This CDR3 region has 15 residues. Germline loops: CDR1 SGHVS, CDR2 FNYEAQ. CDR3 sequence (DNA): TGTGCCAGCAGCTTAGTTATGGCGGTGAATGAAAAACTGTATTTT. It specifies CASSLVMAVNEKLYF.

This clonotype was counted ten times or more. CDR3 bases: TGTGCCAGCAGTTTTGGAGAAACCTACGAGCAGTACTTC. Protein product: CASSFGETYEQYF. V and J are TRBV12-3 or TRBV12-4 and TRBJ2-7; D unresolved. Trimming removed 3 bases from V and 2 bases from J, with 8 bases in between. This CDR3 comprises 13 residues.

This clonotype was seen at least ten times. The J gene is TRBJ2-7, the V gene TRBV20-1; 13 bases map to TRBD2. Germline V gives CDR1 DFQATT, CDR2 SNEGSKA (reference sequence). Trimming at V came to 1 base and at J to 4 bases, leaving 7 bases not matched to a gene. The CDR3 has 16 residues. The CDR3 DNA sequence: TGCAGTGCTAGAGGGACTAGCGGGAGTCTGGAGTACGAGCAGTACTTC. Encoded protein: CSARGTSGSLEYEQYF.

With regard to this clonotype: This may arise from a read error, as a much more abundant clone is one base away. Here the CDR3 DNA reads TGTGCCAGCAGCCAAGAAACACCCGTAATGAACACTGAAGTTTTCTTT. It yields the protein CASSQETPVMNTEVFF. The chain joins TRBV14 to TRBJ1-1; D is undetermined. The CDR3 loop spans 16 amino acids. Per germline, CDR1 SGHDN and CDR2 FVKESK.

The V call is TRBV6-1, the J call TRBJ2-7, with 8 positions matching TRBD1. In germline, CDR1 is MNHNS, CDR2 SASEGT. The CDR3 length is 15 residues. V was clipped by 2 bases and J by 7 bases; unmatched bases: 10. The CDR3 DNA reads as TGTGCCAGCAGTGAAAAGGAGCAGGGGGCTCGTGAGCAGTACTTC. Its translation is CASSEKEQGAREQYF.

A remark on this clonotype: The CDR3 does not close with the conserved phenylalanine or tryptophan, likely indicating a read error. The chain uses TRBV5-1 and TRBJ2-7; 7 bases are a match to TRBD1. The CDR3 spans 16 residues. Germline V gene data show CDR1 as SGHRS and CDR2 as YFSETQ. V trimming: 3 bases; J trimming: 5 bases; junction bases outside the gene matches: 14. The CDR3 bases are TGCGCCAGCAGCTACCTCCCTGGGACAGTTCCTGACGAGCAGTACTAC. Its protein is CASSYLPGTVPDEQYY.

The CDR3 here is CATSTRQNNHEQYF. The CDR3 nucleotides read TGTGCCACCAGCACTAGGCAGAACAACCACGAGCAGTACTTC. The V and J genes are TRBV15 and TRBJ2-7; the D is unclear. V was shortened by 4 bases and J by 5 bases, with 15 bases between the two germline ends. The germline CDR1 and CDR2 sequences are LNHNV and YYDKDF (reference sequence). The CDR3 extends over 14 amino acids. Full variable domain (outside the CDR3, taken from reference TRBV15 and TRBJ2-7): DAMVIQNPRYQVTQFGKPVTLSCSQTLNHNVMYWYQQKSSQAPKLLFHYYDKDFNNEADTPDNFQSRRPNTSFCFLDIRSPGLGDTAMYLCATSTRQNNHEQYFGPGTRLTVT.